The entry that follows covers one TCR beta chain sequence. As yet, its antigen is unknown. This specimen comes from a study of OX40 agonist ivuxolimab in advanced cancers. Study in general: At doses from 0.01 to 10 mg/kg, patients were given intravenous ivuxolimab every 2 weeks.

Study-wide points: Clonal expansion was seen in CD4+ and CD8+ blood T cells by week 6 at 0.1 to 3.0 mg/kg.

The method was immunoSEQ multiplex PCR; TCRdb's version includes in-frame clones alone and lacks a portion of them. The profile shows tens of thousands of clones, just under 95% of them singletons. Germline CDR1 and CDR2: LNHDA and SQIVND (reference sequence). CDR3 length: 10 residues. Trimming left V 7 bases short and J 8 bases short, with 6 bases between. The chain has TRBV19 and TRBJ2-1, with D possibly TRBD2 on 6 matching bases. The origin of this receptor is an adult with an advanced solid tumor such as melanoma, head and neck, liver or kidney cancer. Sample: CD4+ or CD8+ T cells sorted from blood, taken in a trial of the OX40 agonist ivuxolimab. CDR3 protein: CASTGDEQFF. The CDR3 nucleotides are TGTGCCAGTACGGGGGATGAGCAGTTCTTC.